Following are 9 T cell receptor beta chains from one sample sequenced in a study of vaccination and CD4 T cells after COVID-19. Described treatment: roughly ten-day PBMC culture with coronavirus spike peptide pools or control peptides (ViraFEST assay). Before the COVID-19 pandemic (2011-2018), CD4+ T cells were obtained from the unexposed donor. The Oncomine TCR Beta short-read assay was applied to DNA of cultured CD4+ T cells. MiXCR, applied by TCRdb to the PCR reads, yields one record per CDR3 protein. The table includes thousands of distinct CDR3 sequences, about half detected once. Their specific antigens are unknown. Input material: CD4+ T cells from blood, cultured in vitro. The receptors shown here come from a human donor in good health.

The table lists this clonotype with a count of one. V and J are TRBV7-2 and TRBJ2-7; D is uncertain. The CDR3 runs 14 residues. The V gene's germline CDR1 is SGHTA and CDR2 FQGNSA. V lost 1 base to trimming and J lost 4 bases, with 11 bases between them. In nucleotides, the CDR3 is TGTGCCAGCAGCTTAGTAGGACCAGTATACGAGCAGTACTTC. Amino acids: CASSLVGPVYEQYF.

The V call is TRBV6-5, the J call TRBJ2-7; 11 nucleotides agree with TRBD2. This CDR3 has 18 amino acids. The junction had 8 bases not matched to a gene; V was cut back by 0 bases and J by 1 base. Germline CDR1 MNHEY, CDR2 SVGAGI. In DNA form, the CDR3 reads TGTGCCAGCAGTTACTCGCTTGAGACTAGCGGGACTTCCTACGAGCAGTACTTC. Its protein is CASSYSLETSGTSYEQYF.

The chain employs TRBV5-4 and TRBJ1-1, with a possible D match to TRBD1 (6 bases). CDR1 and CDR2 (germline): SGHNT, YYREEE (reference sequence). The CDR3 covers 14 residues. Trimming left V 6 bases short and J 1 base short, with 13 bases between. The CDR3 reads CASTQGGRNTEAFF. The CDR3 DNA reads TGTGCCAGCACACAAGGGGGACGGAACACTGAAGCTTTCTTT.

J is TRBJ1-3 and V is TRBV7-8; the D is unclear. This CDR3 region has 14 residues. The V gene lost 6 bases and the J gene lost 0 bases, with 9 bases spanning the gap. From germline, CDR1 is SGHVS and CDR2 FQNEAQ. Here the CDR3 reads CASRKQPSGNTIYF. In DNA form, the CDR3 reads TGTGCCAGCAGGAAACAACCCTCTGGAAACACCATATATTTT.

V and J are TRBV4-1 and TRBJ1-2; 8 bases are a match to TRBD1. Germline values: CDR1 MGHRA, CDR2 YSYEKL. The CDR3 totals 16 residues. The J segment lost 7 bases and the V segment lost 1 base, leaving 11 bases of the junction unmatched. The CDR3: CASSQVLAWTGTGYTF. In nucleotides, the CDR3 is TGCGCCAGCAGCCAAGTTCTCGCCTGGACAGGGACTGGCTACACCTTC.

This clonotype was picked up one time. CDR3 nucleotide sequence: TGTGCCATCAGTGCGGGGGAAGGTAATTCACCCCTCCACTTT. It yields the protein CAISAGEGNSPLHF. The rearrangement uses TRBV10-3 and TRBJ1-6; TRBD1 is a possible D gene (5 bases). With 4 bases removed from V and 6 bases from J, the gap between germline ends came to 10 bases. The CDR3 has 14 residues. Looked up from germline, CDR1 is ENHRY and CDR2 is SYGVKD.

This clonotype has a handful of counts. The genes are TRBV5-4 and TRBJ2-7; 10 bases map to TRBD2. The J segment lost 6 bases and the V segment lost 2 bases, leaving 14 bases of the junction unmatched. Germline lookup yields CDR1 SGHNT and CDR2 YYREEE (reference sequence). This CDR3 region has 17 residues. The CDR3 bases are TGTGCCAGCAGCTTACCCCTAGCGGGAGTTATATCGGGCGAGCAGTACTTC. Translated: CASSLPLAGVISGEQYF.

This rearrangement joins TRBV5-4 to TRBJ1-2; tentatively, D is TRBD1 (6 bases). V was shortened by 3 bases and J by 8 bases, with 14 bases between the two germline ends. Germline V gene data show CDR1 as SGHNT and CDR2 as YYREEE (reference sequence). The CDR3 sequence is 13 residues long. The CDR3 protein is CASSWVGANGYTF. DNA of the CDR3: TGTGCCAGCAGCTGGGTGGGGGCGAACGGCTACACCTTC.

The chain links TRBV7-8 to TRBJ1-1; D is possibly TRBD1 (6 bases). The V and J ends lost 2 bases and 2 bases respectively, with 12 bases between them. The CDR3 is made up of 15 amino acids. Per germline, CDR1 SGHVS and CDR2 FQNEAQ. The CDR3, as DNA: TGTGCCAGCAGCTTAATTACGGGGACAAACACTGAAGCTTTCTTT. Its protein product is CASSLITGTNTEAFF.